A selection of T cell receptor beta chains follows, all from one sample in a study of blood T cell repertoires in COVID-19. TCRdb's table, derived via immunoSEQ multiplex PCR, lists solely in-frame clones and lacks some. Of 30,000 to 35,000 clones in the sample, about 87% were seen once. The sample taken for sequencing was peripheral blood. The receptor source for this set is a man at least 80 years old with active COVID-19. CDR3s include the opening cysteine and the closing phenylalanine or tryptophan. D genes are given only for firm matches. A row's size may be missing; if present it is once, few, many or a size class.

CDR3 length	clone size	D gene	V gene	J gene	CDR3 DNA	CDR3 protein
15	once	TRBD2	TRBV11-2	TRBJ2-7	TGTGCCAGCAGCCTTAGCGGGGCGCTCCGGTGGGAGCAGTACTTC	CASSLSGALRWEQYF
16	once	TRBD1	TRBV3-1/TRBV3-2	TRBJ2-4	TGTGCCAGCAGCCAAGTACAGGGGCTAGCCAAAAACATTCAGTACTTC	CASSQVQGLAKNIQYF
15	-	TRBD2	TRBV19	TRBJ2-7	TGTGCCAGTAGTATAGGGGCGGGGGACCCTTACGAGCAGTACTTC	CASSIGAGDPYEQYF
15	-	TRBD1	TRBV3-1/TRBV3-2	TRBJ1-6	TGTGCCAGCAGCCAAGAGCACAGGGGCAAGGCACCCCTCCACTTT	CASSQEHRGKAPLHF
13	-	-	TRBV4-3	TRBJ1-6	TGCGCCAGCAGCCAAGATCGAGGCTCACCCCTCCACTTT	CASSQDRGSPLHF
14	-	-	TRBV5-6	TRBJ2-7	TGTGCCAGCAGCACTTGGACAGAGGACTACGAGCAGTACTTC	CASSTWTEDYEQYF
14	-	-	TRBV7-9	TRBJ1-6	TGTGCCAGCAAAACAGGTCTTTATAATTCACCCCTCCACTTT	CASKTGLYNSPLHF
14	-	-	TRBV6-5	TRBJ2-7	TGTGCCAGCAGTCCCCCCGGAGCCCTCTACGAGCAGTACTTC	CASSPPGALYEQYF
16	-	TRBD2	TRBV9	TRBJ2-1	TGTGCCAGCAGCGTAGCTTGGCGGGAGGGCCAGAATGAGCAGTTCTTC	CASSVAWREGQNEQFF
11	-	-	TRBV5-8	TRBJ2-5	TGTGCCAGCAGTCTTGAAGAGACCCAGTACTTC	CASSLEETQYF
14	-	TRBD1	TRBV5-4	TRBJ1-2	TGTGCCAGCAGCCGCTTGGGACAGGCGCGCGGCTACACCTTC	CASSRLGQARGYTF
16	once	TRBD2	TRBV14	TRBJ2-1	TGTGCCAGCAGCCAAGATTTACTAGCGGGGACCAATGAGCAGTTCTTC	CASSQDLLAGTNEQFF
13	-	TRBD2	TRBV28	TRBJ2-1	TGTGCCAGCAGGGGTAGCGGGATCAATGAGCAGTTCTTC	CASRGSGINEQFF
15	-	TRBD2	TRBV19	TRBJ2-1	TGTGCCAGTAGTTCGGGACTAGCGGGAGTCGGTGAGCAGTTCTTC	CASSSGLAGVGEQFF
14	-	-	TRBV6-5	TRBJ1-5	TGTGCCAGCAGTCAACAGGGAGAGACCCAGCCCCAGCATTTT	CASSQQGETQPQHF
13	few	-	TRBV10-1	TRBJ2-7	TGCGCCAGCAGTGAAAGGACGGGACTGGGGCAGTACTTC	CASSERTGLGQYF
14	-	TRBD1	TRBV2	TRBJ2-5	TGTGCCAGCAAACTCACAGGGGATTTAGGGACCCAGTACTTC	CASKLTGDLGTQYF
15	-	-	TRBV5-1	TRBJ2-2	TGCGCCAGCAGCTTGGGGCAGGGGAACACCGGGGAGCTGTTTTTT	CASSLGQGNTGELFF
15	-	-	TRBV7-2	TRBJ1-4	TGTGCCAGCAGCTTCGGGGGAGGGGTTGGCGAAAAACTGTTTTTT	CASSFGGGVGEKLFF
15	-	-	TRBV19	TRBJ2-5	TGTGCCAGTAGTATAGAGGGCAGGGGCCAAGAGACCCAGTACTTC	CASSIEGRGQETQYF
15	once	-	TRBV27	TRBJ2-2	TGTGCCAGCAGTCCCCAGCGGTTAGACACCGGGGAGCTGTTTTTT	CASSPQRLDTGELFF
17	-	TRBD2	TRBV27	TRBJ2-4	TGTGCCAGCAGTTTACTGGGGACTAGCGGAGCCAAAAACATTCAGTACTTC	CASSLLGTSGAKNIQYF
16	-	TRBD2	TRBV10-2	TRBJ2-3	TGCGCCAGCACTAGTAGCGGGAGGGCCTCCACAGATACGCAGTATTTT	CASTSSGRASTDTQYF
15	-	TRBD1	TRBV18	TRBJ1-2	TGTGCCAGCTCAGCCACCGGGACAGGCGAGTATGGCTACACCTTC	CASSATGTGEYGYTF
13	-	-	TRBV29-1	TRBJ2-5	TGCAGCGTTAATTTGGGAGGTACCCGAGACCAGTACTTC	CSVNLGGTRDQYF
14	-	TRBD1	TRBV7-8	TRBJ1-1	TGTGCCAGCAGCCCTAGACAGGGGGCGGTTTACGCTTTCTTT	CASSPRQGAVYAFF
13	few	TRBD1	TRBV18	TRBJ2-3	TGTGCCAGCTCTCCCACGCAGGGGGTTACGCAGTATTTT	CASSPTQGVTQYF
14	medium-sized	-	TRBV7-7	TRBJ2-7	TGTGCCAGCAGCTTAGGCCTCGGTACCTACGAGCAGTACTTC	CASSLGLGTYEQYF
15	-	-	TRBV10-3	TRBJ2-5	TGTGCCATCAGTGGCCCAGGGATGGGTCAAGAGACCCAGTACTTC	CAISGPGMGQETQYF
14	-	-	TRBV6-5	TRBJ2-2	TGTGCCAGCAGGCCAGGCTCGAACACCGGGGAGCTGTTTTTT	CASRPGSNTGELFF
18	once	TRBD2	TRBV5-4	TRBJ2-3	TGTGCCACAGAAACTTTCCTCAGGACTGGGCCGGGGGGAGATACGCAGTATTTT	CATETFLRTGPGGDTQYF
17	-	TRBD1	TRBV11-2	TRBJ1-3	TGTGCCAGCAGCGAACAGACAGGGGGCATCTCTGGAAACACCATATATTTT	CASSEQTGGISGNTIYF
14	-	TRBD1	TRBV29-1	TRBJ2-7	TGCAGCGTCATACCGGGACAGAGGAGCTACGAGCAGTACTTC	CSVIPGQRSYEQYF
15	-	TRBD1	TRBV4-1	TRBJ2-5	TGCGCCAGCAGCCTAGGACAGGGTGTCCAAGAGACCCAGTACTTC	CASSLGQGVQETQYF
16	-	TRBD1	TRBV5-6	TRBJ2-2	TGTGCCAGCAGCTCCCTGGACAGGGGGCACACCGGGGAGCTGTTTTTT	CASSSLDRGHTGELFF
19	-	-	TRBV4-3	TRBJ2-5	TGCGCCAGCAGCCAAGGGGACTGGCGGGACGACGAGGAAGGGGAGACCCAGTACTTC	CASSQGDWRDDEEGETQYF
16	-	TRBD1	TRBV5-8	TRBJ1-2	TGTGCCAGCAGCTTGTCTTTAACAGGGGGGGCCTATGGCTACACCTTC	CASSLSLTGGAYGYTF
15	-	TRBD2	TRBV7-2	TRBJ2-1	TGTGCCAGCAGCTCGACTAGCGGTCAATACAATGAGCAGTTCTTC	CASSSTSGQYNEQFF
14	-	-	TRBV28	TRBJ1-4	TGTGCCAGCAGTTCTCACTTGCGACAAGAAAAACTGTTTTTT	CASSSHLRQEKLFF
15	-	-	TRBV24-1	TRBJ2-7	TGTGCCACCAGTTCTGGGGCTCACAACTCCTACGAGCAGTACTTC	CATSSGAHNSYEQYF
14	-	-	TRBV6-5	TRBJ2-5	TGTGCCAGCAGTTACGGCGGAGTGAGGGAGACCCAGTACTTC	CASSYGGVRETQYF
16	few	-	TRBV7-6	TRBJ2-3	TGTGCCAGCAGCTTATTTCCGGACAGCAGCACAGATACGCAGTATTTT	CASSLFPDSSTDTQYF
15	-	-	TRBV11-2	TRBJ2-7	TGTGCCAGCAGCTTAGATTTGGGCGAGCAGGGGGAGCAGTACTTC	CASSLDLGEQGEQYF
16	-	-	TRBV6-1	TRBJ2-1	TGTGCCAGCAGTGAACGTATGGGAGGCCAACACAATGAGCAGTTCTTC	CASSERMGGQHNEQFF
14	few	TRBD2	TRBV6-6	TRBJ2-2	TGTGCCAGCCGGGAGGGCGCGAACACCGGGGAGCTGTTTTTT	CASREGANTGELFF
13	-	-	TRBV7-9	TRBJ2-7	TGTGCCAGCAGCTTAGTGGACAGCACCGAGCAGTACTTC	CASSLVDSTEQYF
14	-	-	TRBV4-3	TRBJ2-1	TGCGCCAGCCGACCCCAGACTAGTTACAATGAGCAGTTCTTC	CASRPQTSYNEQFF
17	-	-	TRBV9	TRBJ2-2	TGTGCCAGCAGCGTAATCAGTCCCGCTAGCCAGACCGGGGAGCTGTTTTTT	CASSVISPASQTGELFF
15	-	-	TRBV28	TRBJ2-7	TGTGCCAGCAGCCGACTAGGCCCGGCGTCCTACGAGCAGTACTTC	CASSRLGPASYEQYF
13	-	-	TRBV5-5	TRBJ2-1	TGTGCCAGCAGCTTGGAGGGAGAAGGTGAGCAGTTCTTC	CASSLEGEGEQFF
12	-	TRBD2	TRBV6-5	TRBJ2-7	TGTGCCAGAAGAGCGGGACCTCACGAGCAGTACTTC	CARRAGPHEQYF
16	-	TRBD2	TRBV18	TRBJ2-7	TGTGCCAGCTCACCAACCCAACTAGCGGGAGGCTACGAGCAGTACTTC	CASSPTQLAGGYEQYF
14	-	-	TRBV5-1	TRBJ1-1	TGCGCCAGCAGCTTGGCTCCGGTGAACACTGAAGCTTTCTTT	CASSLAPVNTEAFF